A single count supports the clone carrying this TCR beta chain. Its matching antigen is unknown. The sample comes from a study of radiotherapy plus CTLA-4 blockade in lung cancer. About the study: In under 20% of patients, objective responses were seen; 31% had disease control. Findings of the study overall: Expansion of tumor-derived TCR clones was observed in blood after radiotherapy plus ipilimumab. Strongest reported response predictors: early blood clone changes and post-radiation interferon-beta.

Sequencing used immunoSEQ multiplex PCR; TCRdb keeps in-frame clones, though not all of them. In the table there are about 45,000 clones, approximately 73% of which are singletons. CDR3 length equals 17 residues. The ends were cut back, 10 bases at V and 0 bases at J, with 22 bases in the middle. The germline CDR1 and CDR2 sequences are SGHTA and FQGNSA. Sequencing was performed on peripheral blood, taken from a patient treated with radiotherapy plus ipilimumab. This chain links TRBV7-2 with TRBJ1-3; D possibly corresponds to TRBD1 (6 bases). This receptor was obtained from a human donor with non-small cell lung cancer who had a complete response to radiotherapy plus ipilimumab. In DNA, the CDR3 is TGTGCCACCACACCTCGGGGGGGCACTGGCTCTGGAAACACCATATATTTT. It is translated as CATTPRGGTGSGNTIYF. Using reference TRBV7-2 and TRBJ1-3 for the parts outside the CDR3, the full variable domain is GAGVSQSPSNKVTEKGKDVELRCDPISGHTALYWYRQSLGQGLEFLIYFQGNSAPDKSGLPSDRFSAERTGGSVSTLTIQRTQQEDSAVYLCATTPRGGTGSGNTIYFGEGSWLTVV.